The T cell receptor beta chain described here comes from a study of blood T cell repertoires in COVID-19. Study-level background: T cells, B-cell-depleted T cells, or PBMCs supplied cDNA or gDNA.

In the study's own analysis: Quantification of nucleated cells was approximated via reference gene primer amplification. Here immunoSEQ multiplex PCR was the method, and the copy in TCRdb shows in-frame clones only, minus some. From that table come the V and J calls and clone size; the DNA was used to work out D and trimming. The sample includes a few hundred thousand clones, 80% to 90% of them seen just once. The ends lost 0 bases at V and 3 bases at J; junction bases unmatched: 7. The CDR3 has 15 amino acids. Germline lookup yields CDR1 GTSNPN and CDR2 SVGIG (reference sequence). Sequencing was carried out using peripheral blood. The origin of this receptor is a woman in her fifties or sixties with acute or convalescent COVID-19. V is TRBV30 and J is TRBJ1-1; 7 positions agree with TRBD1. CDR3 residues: CAWSVPGQVYTEAFF. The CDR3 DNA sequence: TGTGCCTGGAGTGTCCCCGGACAGGTCTACACTGAAGCTTTCTTT.